These T cell receptor beta chains were read from a single sample in a study of blood T cell repertoires in COVID-19. TCRdb's copy holds only in-frame clones and misses some; the assay was immunoSEQ multiplex PCR. In the table there are some 240,000 clones, around 83% of which are singletons. Sequenced input: peripheral blood. These receptors all come from a woman aged 40 to 55 who had recovered from COVID-19. Both conserved end residues are part of each CDR3. The D gene is left open where the match is weak. Size values are once, few and many counts, or a class for expanded clones, and some rows have none.

J gene | V gene | CDR3 length | D gene | clone size | CDR3 DNA | CDR3 protein
TRBJ1-2 | TRBV5-4 | 15 | TRBD1 | few | TGTGCCAGCAGCTCGTGGCAGGGGGCCAGCTATGGCTACACCTTC | CASSSWQGASYGYTF
TRBJ2-7 | TRBV6-5 | 15 | . | once | TGTGCCAGCAGCCACGCGGGGGCGGGCGGCTACGAGCAGTACTTC | CASSHAGAGGYEQYF
TRBJ2-3 | TRBV2 | 16 | TRBD2 | . | TGTGCCAGCAGTCCCCTTGAGACTAGCGGGGGAGATACGCAGTATTTT | CASSPLETSGGDTQYF
TRBJ2-7 | TRBV30 | 13 | . | . | TGTGCCTGGAGTCCCGGGACAAACTACGAGCAGTACTTC | CAWSPGTNYEQYF
TRBJ2-2 | TRBV6-4 | 14 | TRBD1 | . | TGTGCCAGCAGCCCACAGGGGGGCACCGGGGAGCTGTTTTTT | CASSPQGGTGELFF
TRBJ1-6 | TRBV5-1 | 15 | . | . | TGCGCCGGCCGAACATCTAAAAGGGGTAATTCACCCCTCCACTTT | CAGRTSKRGNSPLHF
TRBJ1-5 | TRBV15 | 16 | TRBD1 | many | TGTGCCACCAGCAGCCACCGGGACAGGAGAAATCAGCCCCAGCATTTT | CATSSHRDRRNQPQHF
TRBJ2-3 | TRBV28 | 15 | . | . | TGTGCCAGCAGTTCCCGGGGGTTCCCCACAGATACGCAGTATTTT | CASSSRGFPTDTQYF
TRBJ1-1 | TRBV18 | 15 | TRBD1 | . | TGTGCCAGCTCACCACGGGGACAGGGGAACACTGAAGCTTTCTTT | CASSPRGQGNTEAFF
TRBJ1-3 | TRBV2 | 15 | . | . | TGTGCCAGCAGTTCGGACATACTCTCTGGAAACACCATATATTTT | CASSSDILSGNTIYF
TRBJ1-1 | TRBV7-9 | 14 | . | . | TGTGCCAGCAGCCTTGGACGACAGATGACTGAAGCTTTCTTT | CASSLGRQMTEAFF
TRBJ1-2 | TRBV5-1 | 15 | TRBD1 | few | TGCGCCAGCAGCTGGAGGGACAGGGGGACGGATGGCTACACCTTC | CASSWRDRGTDGYTF
TRBJ2-3 | TRBV5-1 | 15 | TRBD1 | . | TGCGCCAGCAGCACGGGACAGGGACTCACAGATACGCAGTATTTT | CASSTGQGLTDTQYF
TRBJ2-5 | TRBV28 | 14 | TRBD2 | once | TGTGCCAGCAGATTTTCTAGCGGGGGGGAGACCCAGTACTTC | CASRFSSGGETQYF
TRBJ1-1 | TRBV5-1 | 13 | TRBD1 | once | TGCGCCAGCAGCTTGCAGGGGGCCAAGGAAGCTTTCTTT | CASSLQGAKEAFF
TRBJ2-7 | TRBV7-9 | 17 | . | . | TGTGCCAGCAGCTTAGGATGGCCTCTAAAAGGGAGCCACGAGCAGTACTTC | CASSLGWPLKGSHEQYF
TRBJ2-7 | TRBV3-1/TRBV3-2 | 17 | TRBD1 | . | TGTGCCAGCAGCCCAACACCGGGACAGCGAAGCTCCTACGAGCAGTACTTC | CASSPTPGQRSSYEQYF
TRBJ1-1 | TRBV5-5 | 18 | TRBD1 | once | TGTGCCAGCAGCTACCCCGACAGGGGGCGCTTCGGGAACACTGAAGCTTTCTTT | CASSYPDRGRFGNTEAFF
TRBJ2-7 | TRBV30 | 13 | TRBD2 | . | TGTGCCTGGAGTATCCTAGCGGGGTACGAGCAGTACTTC | CAWSILAGYEQYF
TRBJ2-3 | TRBV5-1 | 14 | TRBD2 | . | TGCGCCAGCAGGACTAGCGACGTCACAGATACGCAGTATTTT | CASRTSDVTDTQYF
TRBJ1-2 | TRBV28 | 15 | . | . | TGTGCCAGCAGTTTAATCTTACAGCAGGCCGATGGCTACACCTTC | CASSLILQQADGYTF
TRBJ2-7 | TRBV28 | 14 | TRBD1 | . | TGTGCCAGCAGCACGGGACAGACCACCTACGAGCAGTACTTC | CASSTGQTTYEQYF
TRBJ1-1 | TRBV5-1 | 13 | TRBD1 | . | TGCGCCAGCAGCTTACAGGGGGCGACTGAAGCTTTCTTT | CASSLQGATEAFF
TRBJ1-1 | TRBV12-3/TRBV12-4 | 13 | . | . | TGTGCCAGCAGCCAGGGGCTCAGGGAGGAAGCTTTCTTT | CASSQGLREEAFF
TRBJ2-7 | TRBV11-3 | 13 | . | . | TGTGCCAGCAGCAGCCGTACCGCCTACGAGCAGTACTTC | CASSSRTAYEQYF
TRBJ1-2 | TRBV19 | 13 | TRBD1 | . | TGTGCCAGTAGTCGACAGGGGCGCTATGGCTACACCTTC | CASSRQGRYGYTF
TRBJ1-1 | TRBV5-1 | 14 | . | . | TGCGCCAGAGGGGCCACAGGGTTGAACACTGAAGCTTTCTTT | CARGATGLNTEAFF
TRBJ2-1 | TRBV5-1 | 15 | . | . | TGCGCCAGCAGCTTGGGACAGACATCCTACAATGAGCAGTTCTTC | CASSLGQTSYNEQFF
TRBJ1-1 | TRBV3-1/TRBV3-2 | 16 | . | once | TGTGCCAGCAGCCAATCCGCCAGGGTTGGGGACACTGAAGCTTTCTTT | CASSQSARVGDTEAFF
TRBJ2-1 | TRBV12-3/TRBV12-4 | 11 | TRBD1 | . | TGTGCCAGCAGTTTAAGGGACAGGCAGTTCTTC | CASSLRDRQFF
TRBJ2-7 | TRBV24-1 | 9 | . | . | TGTGCCGCCCGGAGGGAGCAGTACTTC | CAARREQYF
TRBJ2-5 | TRBV9 | 16 | TRBD2 | . | TGTGCCAGCAGCGTAGGGACTAGCGGGGGGGTCGAGACCCAGTACTTC | CASSVGTSGGVETQYF
TRBJ1-2 | TRBV9 | 16 | TRBD1 | . | TGTGCCAGCAGCGTAGAACCGCCAGGGGGTTTTAATGGCTACACCTTC | CASSVEPPGGFNGYTF
TRBJ2-7 | TRBV2 | 11 | . | . | TGTGCCAGCAGGAATCTATACGAGCAGTACTTC | CASRNLYEQYF